The clone carrying this TCR beta chain was seen once. Its specificity is not known. Sequenced by immunoSEQ multiplex PCR; TCRdb stores in-frame clones only, minus some. The sample yields about 120,000 clones, roughly 90% seen once. Separation from the roughly 680-subject first cohort characterized the 120-subject validation cohort, to which the donors belonged. The sample comes from a study of cytomegalovirus exposure and HLA in healthy donors. The CDR3 has 17 amino acids. The study, taken as a whole, reports: The authors enumerated roughly 160 TCR beta chains as linked to cytomegalovirus. Subsequent analysis showed first-cohort TCR clusters tending to co-occur in more than 90 validation repertoires.

The rearrangement joins TRBV1 to TRBJ1-5; TRBD1, the table's D call, was not compared with the DNA. TRBV1 is described as a pseudogene. The source is a woman younger than 35 in good health and CMV-seropositive. The sample was PBMCs. In DNA form, the CDR3 reads TGCACCAGCAGCCCTTCGGGACAGGGGGCTAGCAATCAGCCCCAGCATTTT. Translated: CTSSPSGQGASNQPQHF.